This T cell receptor (beta chain) was recorded in a study of blood T cell repertoires in COVID-19. Overall study context: Specimens from acute and convalescent COVID-19 originated in the United States, Italy and Spain. T cells, B-cell-depleted T cells, or PBMCs supplied cDNA or gDNA.

Source study methods: Using reference gene primer amplification, nucleated cell counts were estimated. Method: immunoSEQ multiplex PCR; TCRdb's copy keeps in-frame clones and lacks some. V and J calls plus clone size are reproduced from that table; the DNA served to infer D and trimming. In the table there are 150,000 or so clones, approximately 93% of which are singletons. Seattle participants joined during active infection and were tracked over time. The sequenced sample was peripheral blood. The TCR originated in a woman aged 55-69 years with COVID-19, enrolled during active disease.

For the CDR3, the DNA is TGTGCCAGTCAGGACAGGGTGATATTCTACAATGAGCAGTTCTTC. It translates to CASQDRVIFYNEQFF. This sequence joins TRBV6-5 and TRBJ2-1, with 8 nucleotides matching TRBD1. V gave up 9 bases and J gave up 3 bases; unmatched junction bases: 10. Looked up from germline, CDR1 is MNHEY and CDR2 is SVGAGI. The CDR3 is made up of 15 amino acids.